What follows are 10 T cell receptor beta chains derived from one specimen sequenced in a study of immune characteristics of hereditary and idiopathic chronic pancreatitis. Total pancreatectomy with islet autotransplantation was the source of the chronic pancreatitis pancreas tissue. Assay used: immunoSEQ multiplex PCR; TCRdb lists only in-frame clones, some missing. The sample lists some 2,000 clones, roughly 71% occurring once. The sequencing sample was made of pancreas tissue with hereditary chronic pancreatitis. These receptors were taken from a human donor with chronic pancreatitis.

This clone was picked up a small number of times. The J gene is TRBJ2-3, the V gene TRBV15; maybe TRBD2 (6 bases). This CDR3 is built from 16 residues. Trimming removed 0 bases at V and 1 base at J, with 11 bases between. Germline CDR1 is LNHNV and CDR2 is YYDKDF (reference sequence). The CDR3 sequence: CATSRDPGTGTDTQYF. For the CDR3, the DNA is TGTGCCACCAGCAGAGATCCCGGGACTGGCACAGATACGCAGTATTTT. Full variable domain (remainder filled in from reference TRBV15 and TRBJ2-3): DAMVIQNPRYQVTQFGKPVTLSCSQTLNHNVMYWYQQKSSQAPKLLFHYYDKDFNNEADTPDNFQSRRPNTSFCFLDIRSPGLGDTAMYLCATSRDPGTGTDTQYFGPGTRLTVL.

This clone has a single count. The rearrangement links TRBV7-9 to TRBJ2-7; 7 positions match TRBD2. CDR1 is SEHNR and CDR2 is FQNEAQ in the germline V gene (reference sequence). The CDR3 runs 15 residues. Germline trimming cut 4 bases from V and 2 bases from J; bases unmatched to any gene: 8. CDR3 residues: CASSSSLADTYEQYF. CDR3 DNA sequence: TGTGCCAGCAGCTCTTCGCTAGCGGATACCTACGAGCAGTACTTC.

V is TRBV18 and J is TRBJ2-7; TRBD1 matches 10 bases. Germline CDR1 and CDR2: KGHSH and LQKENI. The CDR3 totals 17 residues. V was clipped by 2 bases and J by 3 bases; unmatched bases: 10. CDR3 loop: CASSPSLGTGENYEQYF. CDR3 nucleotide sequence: TGTGCCAGCTCACCAAGCCTCGGGACAGGGGAAAACTACGAGCAGTACTTC. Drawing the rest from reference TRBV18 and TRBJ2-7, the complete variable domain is NAGVMQNPRHLVRRRGQEARLRCSPMKGHSHVYWYRQLPEEGLKFMVYLQKENIIDESGMPKERFSAEFPKEGPSILRIQQVVRGDSAAYFCASSPSLGTGENYEQYFGPGTRLTVT.

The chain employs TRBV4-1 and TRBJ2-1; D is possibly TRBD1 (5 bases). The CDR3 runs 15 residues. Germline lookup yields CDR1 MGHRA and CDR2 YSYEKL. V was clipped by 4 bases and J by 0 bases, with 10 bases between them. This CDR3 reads CASSPRDISYNEQFF. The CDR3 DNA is TGCGCCAGCAGCCCCAGGGATATCTCCTACAATGAGCAGTTCTTC.

DNA of the CDR3: TGTGCCAGCAGCTTACAAGCGGGAGTCTACAATGAGCAGTTCTTC. It specifies CASSLQAGVYNEQFF. J is TRBJ2-1 and V is TRBV11-3; 8 nucleotides match TRBD2. This CDR3 is built from 15 residues. Germline-derived CDR1 and CDR2 are SGHNT and YENEEA. V lost 2 bases to trimming and J lost 3 bases; unmatched junction nucleotides: 3.

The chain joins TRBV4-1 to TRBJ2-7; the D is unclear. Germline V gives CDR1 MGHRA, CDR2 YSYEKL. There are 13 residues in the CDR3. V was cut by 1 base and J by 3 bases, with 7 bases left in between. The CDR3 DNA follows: TGCGCCAGCAGCCAAGCCCCCGGCTACGAGCAGTACTTC. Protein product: CASSQAPGYEQYF.

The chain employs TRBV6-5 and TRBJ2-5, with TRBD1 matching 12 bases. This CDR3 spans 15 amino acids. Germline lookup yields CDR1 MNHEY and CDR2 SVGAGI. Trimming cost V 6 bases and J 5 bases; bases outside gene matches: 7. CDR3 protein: CASSLGTGGLETQYF. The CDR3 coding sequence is TGTGCCAGCAGCCTCGGGACAGGGGGCCTCGAGACCCAGTACTTC.

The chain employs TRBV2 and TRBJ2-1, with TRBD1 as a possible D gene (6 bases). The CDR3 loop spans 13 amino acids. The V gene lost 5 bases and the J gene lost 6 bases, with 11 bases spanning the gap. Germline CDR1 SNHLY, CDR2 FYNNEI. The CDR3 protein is CASSWQGFNEQFF. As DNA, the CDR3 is TGTGCCAGCAGTTGGCAGGGGTTCAATGAGCAGTTCTTC. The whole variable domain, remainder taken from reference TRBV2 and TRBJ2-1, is EPEVTQTPSHQVTQMGQEVILRCVPISNHLYFYWYRQILGQKVEFLVSFYNNEISEKSEIFDDQFSVERPDGSNFTLKIRSTKLEDSAMYFCASSWQGFNEQFFGPGTRLTVL.

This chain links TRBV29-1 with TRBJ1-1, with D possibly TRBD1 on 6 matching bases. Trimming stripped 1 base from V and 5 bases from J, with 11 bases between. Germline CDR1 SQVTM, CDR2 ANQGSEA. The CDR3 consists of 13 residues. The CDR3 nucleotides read TGCAGCGTTGAAGGGGGGGGCACAACTGAAGCTTTCTTT. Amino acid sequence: CSVEGGGTTEAFF.

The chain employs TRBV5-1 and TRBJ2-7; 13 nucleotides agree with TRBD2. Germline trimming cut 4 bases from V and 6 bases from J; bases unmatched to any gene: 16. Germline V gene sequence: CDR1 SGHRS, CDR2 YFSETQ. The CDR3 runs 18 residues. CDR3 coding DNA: TGCGCCAGCAGCATTGCCACTAGCGGGAGGGCCGCTTCGGGCGAGCAGTACTTC. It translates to CASSIATSGRAASGEQYF. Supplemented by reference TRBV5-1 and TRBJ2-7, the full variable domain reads KAGVTQTPRYLIKTRGQQVTLSCSPISGHRSVSWYQQTPGQGLQFLFEYFSETQRNKGNFPGRFSGRQFSNSRSEMNVSTLELGDSALYLCASSIATSGRAASGEQYFGPGTRLTVT.